The rows below give T cell receptor beta chains drawn from one sample of a study of cytomegalovirus exposure and HLA in healthy donors. Sequenced by immunoSEQ multiplex PCR; TCRdb stores in-frame clones only, minus some. Here the sample spans 120,000 or so clones, approximately 89% being singletons. Sequencing was done on a sample of PBMCs. The origin of the receptors is a man aged 18 to 30 in good health and CMV-seronegative. Each CDR3 is given with its conserved first and last residue. The D gene is left open where the match is weak. The size entry is marked missing in some rows and otherwise reads once, few, many or a size class.

d_call: -
clone_size: -
v_call: TRBV5-1
j_call: TRBJ1-4
cdr3_nt: TGCGCCAGCACAGTGAATCCAAGCGTCGAAAAACTGTTTTTT
cdr3_aa: CASTVNPSVEKLFF

d_call: -
clone_size: once
v_call: TRBV6-6
j_call: TRBJ1-1
cdr3_nt: TGTGCCAGCAGGCCCCCTCAGACATTAAGGAACACTGAAGCTTTCTTT
cdr3_aa: CASRPPQTLRNTEAFF

d_call: TRBD1
clone_size: -
v_call: TRBV5-4
j_call: TRBJ2-7
cdr3_nt: TGTGCCAGCAGTTCGAGAATCCCGGACAGGGGGTACGAGCAGTACTTC
cdr3_aa: CASSSRIPDRGYEQYF

d_call: -
clone_size: -
v_call: TRBV5-1
j_call: TRBJ2-7
cdr3_nt: TGCGCCAGCAGAGGGACTGGAGGAAACTACGAGCAGTACTTC
cdr3_aa: CASRGTGGNYEQYF

d_call: -
clone_size: -
v_call: TRBV5-5
j_call: TRBJ2-3
cdr3_nt: TGTGCCAGCAGCTTGGTTAGCGGAAGCACAGATACGCAGTATTTT
cdr3_aa: CASSLVSGSTDTQYF

d_call: -
clone_size: -
v_call: TRBV9
j_call: TRBJ2-3
cdr3_nt: TGTGCCAGCAGCGTAGCGGGTAGAACAGATACGCAGTATTTT
cdr3_aa: CASSVAGRTDTQYF

d_call: TRBD1
clone_size: -
v_call: TRBV18
j_call: TRBJ2-4
cdr3_nt: TGTGCCAGCTCACAAGCCGGGACAGGGGTCATTAACATTCAGTACTTC
cdr3_aa: CASSQAGTGVINIQYF

d_call: -
clone_size: -
v_call: TRBV7-9
j_call: TRBJ2-2
cdr3_nt: TGTGCCAGCAGCTTGGACTTATCCGCCGGGGAGCTGTTTTTT
cdr3_aa: CASSLDLSAGELFF

d_call: TRBD2
clone_size: once
v_call: TRBV10-3
j_call: TRBJ2-1
cdr3_nt: TGTGCCATCAGCGAGACTAGCGGGGAATACAATGAGCAGTTCTTC
cdr3_aa: CAISETSGEYNEQFF

d_call: TRBD2
clone_size: -
v_call: TRBV5-6
j_call: TRBJ2-7
cdr3_nt: TGTGCCAGCAGAAGGCGGGGGGATTGGGACTACGAGCAGTACTTC
cdr3_aa: CASRRRGDWDYEQYF

d_call: -
clone_size: -
v_call: TRBV4-3
j_call: TRBJ2-1
cdr3_nt: TGCGCCAGCAGCCAAGTAGGCGGGACGAATGAGCAGTTCTTC
cdr3_aa: CASSQVGGTNEQFF

d_call: -
clone_size: -
v_call: TRBV4-3
j_call: TRBJ2-2
cdr3_nt: TGCGCCAGCAGCCAAGGTCCTACCGACACCGGGGAGCTGTTTTTT
cdr3_aa: CASSQGPTDTGELFF

d_call: -
clone_size: few
v_call: TRBV4-3
j_call: TRBJ1-1
cdr3_nt: TGCGCCAGCAGCCACAGTAGAAGGGGGGGGAACACTGAAGCTTTCTTT
cdr3_aa: CASSHSRRGGNTEAFF

d_call: -
clone_size: -
v_call: TRBV27
j_call: TRBJ2-1
cdr3_nt: TGTGCCAGCAGTTTAGTGGGGAGTTGGGGAAACAATGAGCAGTTCTTC
cdr3_aa: CASSLVGSWGNNEQFF

d_call: -
clone_size: -
v_call: TRBV7-9
j_call: TRBJ1-2
cdr3_nt: TGTGCCAGCAGCTTAGCCCAGGGTGGCTACACCTTC
cdr3_aa: CASSLAQGGYTF

d_call: TRBD2
clone_size: -
v_call: TRBV28
j_call: TRBJ2-7
cdr3_nt: TGTGCCAGCAGTCCCCGCACTAGCGGGACCTACGAGCAGTACTTC
cdr3_aa: CASSPRTSGTYEQYF

d_call: -
clone_size: -
v_call: TRBV10-3
j_call: TRBJ1-3
cdr3_nt: TGTGCCATCGGTGGCGGGAAGGACACCATATATTTT
cdr3_aa: CAIGGGKDTIYF

d_call: -
clone_size: -
v_call: TRBV28
j_call: TRBJ1-2
cdr3_nt: TGTGCCAGCAGTTCCAGGGGCCGCAACTTTGGTAACTATGGCTACACCTTC
cdr3_aa: CASSSRGRNFGNYGYTF

d_call: TRBD1
clone_size: -
v_call: TRBV11-2
j_call: TRBJ2-2
cdr3_nt: TGTGCCAGCAGCGCCTACACAGGGGGCGGCGGGGAGCTGTTTTTT
cdr3_aa: CASSAYTGGGGELFF

d_call: -
clone_size: -
v_call: TRBV4-1
j_call: TRBJ2-3
cdr3_nt: TGCGCCAGCAGCCAAGATCCCGGCGGGTACACAGATACGCAGTATTTT
cdr3_aa: CASSQDPGGYTDTQYF

d_call: -
clone_size: -
v_call: TRBV28
j_call: TRBJ2-7
cdr3_nt: TGTGCCAGCAGTCCCAATCACTACGAGCAGTACTTC
cdr3_aa: CASSPNHYEQYF

d_call: -
clone_size: few
v_call: TRBV9
j_call: TRBJ1-2
cdr3_nt: TGTGCCAGCAGCGCTCAGGGATCCCGTGGCTACACCTTC
cdr3_aa: CASSAQGSRGYTF

d_call: -
clone_size: -
v_call: TRBV19
j_call: TRBJ1-3
cdr3_nt: TGTGCCAGTAGTATCGGGATCGGCTCTGGAAACACCATATATTTT
cdr3_aa: CASSIGIGSGNTIYF

d_call: -
clone_size: -
v_call: TRBV27
j_call: TRBJ1-1
cdr3_nt: TGTGCCAGCAGTTTTATCCTTCGAGGGCCAGGGAGGGACACTGAAGCTTTCTTT
cdr3_aa: CASSFILRGPGRDTEAFF

d_call: TRBD1
clone_size: -
v_call: TRBV4-2
j_call: TRBJ1-2
cdr3_nt: TGTGCCAGCAGCCATGCTGGACAGGGACGCTATGGCTACACCTTC
cdr3_aa: CASSHAGQGRYGYTF

d_call: TRBD1
clone_size: -
v_call: TRBV30
j_call: TRBJ1-2
cdr3_nt: TGTGCCTGGTCGCCCGGGACAGGGACCCTAGGAGGCTACACCTTC
cdr3_aa: CAWSPGTGTLGGYTF

d_call: -
clone_size: -
v_call: TRBV2
j_call: TRBJ1-2
cdr3_nt: TGTGCCAGCGAGGGGGACGGGGGGAGGAAATATGGCTACACCTTC
cdr3_aa: CASEGDGGRKYGYTF

d_call: -
clone_size: -
v_call: TRBV4-3
j_call: TRBJ2-7
cdr3_nt: TGCGCCAGCAGCCAAGAGTGGGCAGGGCCATTCGAGCAGTACTTC
cdr3_aa: CASSQEWAGPFEQYF

d_call: TRBD1
clone_size: -
v_call: TRBV6-6
j_call: TRBJ2-1
cdr3_nt: TGTGCCAGCAGCCCGGACAGGGCCTCCTACAATGAGCAGTTCTTC
cdr3_aa: CASSPDRASYNEQFF

d_call: TRBD2
clone_size: -
v_call: TRBV2
j_call: TRBJ2-3
cdr3_nt: TGTGCCAGCAGTGTACTAGCGGGAGGGACAGATACGCAGTATTTT
cdr3_aa: CASSVLAGGTDTQYF

d_call: TRBD2
clone_size: -
v_call: TRBV7-9
j_call: TRBJ2-5
cdr3_nt: TGTGCCAGCAGCTTATCTGTGGGACTAGCGGGAAGGCAAGAGACCCAGTACTTC
cdr3_aa: CASSLSVGLAGRQETQYF

d_call: TRBD1
clone_size: -
v_call: TRBV19
j_call: TRBJ2-7
cdr3_nt: TGTGCCAGTAGTTCCGGGACAGGGAGCTACGAGCAGTACTTC
cdr3_aa: CASSSGTGSYEQYF

d_call: -
clone_size: -
v_call: TRBV14
j_call: TRBJ2-2
cdr3_nt: TGTGCCAGCAGGCCGGGACACCGGACCGGGGAGCTGTTTTTT
cdr3_aa: CASRPGHRTGELFF

d_call: TRBD1
clone_size: -
v_call: TRBV5-1
j_call: TRBJ1-3
cdr3_nt: TGCGCCAGCAGGACAGGGGGAACGGGAAACACCATATATTTT
cdr3_aa: CASRTGGTGNTIYF

d_call: TRBD1
clone_size: few
v_call: TRBV29-1
j_call: TRBJ1-1
cdr3_nt: TGCAGCGCAGGGGACAGTGAAGCTTTCTTT
cdr3_aa: CSAGDSEAFF

d_call: TRBD2
clone_size: -
v_call: TRBV5-1
j_call: TRBJ2-1
cdr3_nt: TGCGCCAGCAGCTTAGGACTAGCGGGAGTGGGCAATGAGCAGTTCTTC
cdr3_aa: CASSLGLAGVGNEQFF

d_call: TRBD1
clone_size: -
v_call: TRBV29-1
j_call: TRBJ2-7
cdr3_nt: TGCAGCGTTCTTATGACAGGGAAAATTTACGAGCAGTACTTC
cdr3_aa: CSVLMTGKIYEQYF